The sequence of this T cell receptor (beta chain) was determined in a study of T cell repertoires in cytomegalovirus infection. Study results and caveats: Identification of carriers of CMV plus the relevant HLA was achieved through cumulative public TCR beta family frequency.

V was pared by 3 bases and J by 9 bases, with 5 bases of the junction left unmatched. The CDR3 loop spans 13 amino acids. One entry per CDR3 protein results from TCRdb running MiXCR on the reads. The sample has tens of thousands of distinct CDR3 sequences; 33% are singletons. About this clonotype: Its matching antigen is unknown.

The clonotype comes from a human donor in good health (CMV status not recorded). Some clones in this sample may be carry-over from other donors' samples. The sequencing input was PBMCs, sequenced either directly or after in vitro stimulation (not recorded which). The rearrangement links TRBV12-3 or TRBV12-4 to TRBJ2-1; 7 positions match TRBD2. The CDR3 loop is CASSFRGVGEQFF. The CDR3 bases are TGTGCCAGCAGTTTCCGGGGGGTAGGTGAGCAGTTCTTC.